This record looks at one T cell receptor beta chain sequence and its context. What it recognizes is unknown. The sample is drawn from a study of shared clonotypes between healthy human individuals. Findings and limits, study-wide: Despite large depth, rarefaction showed incomplete sorted-subset sequencing.

Measured with immunoSEQ multiplex PCR; TCRdb has only the in-frame clones, and not every one. The data contain hundreds of thousands of clones, 80% to 90% of them singletons. The length of the CDR3 is 16 residues. In germline, CDR1 is SEHNR, CDR2 FQNEAQ (reference sequence). Trimming stripped 6 bases from V and 8 bases from J, with 22 bases between. The receptor was derived from a man younger than 35 in good health. Sequences were obtained from memory CD8+ T cells sorted from blood. Stated subset: CD45RO+ cells pooled with CCR7-negative TemRA cells. The chain recombines TRBV7-9 with TRBJ2-2; either TRBD1 or TRBD2 may supply D (5 bases each). The CDR3 sequence: CASSYGRDLFTGELFF. The CDR3 DNA reads TGTGCCAGCAGTTACGGCCGGGACCTTTTTACGGGGGAGCTGTTTTTT.